The present T cell receptor (beta chain) was sequenced within a study of blood T cells in healthy people across ages. CDR3 length: 15 residues. V lost 0 bases and J 3 bases, leaving 10 bases between the germline ends. The germline CDR1 and CDR2 sequences are KGHSH and LQKENI. In this sample, this clonotype turned up a few times. Next came a second PCR, run for about 7 to 12 cycles, which used a sample-barcoded 5' primer along with a J-beta primer mix. TCRdb used MiXCR to reprocess the 5' RACE reads, holding one entry per CDR3 protein. This sample has 1,500,000 or so distinct CDR3 sequences, with approximately 43% found just once.

The sequence derives from a woman aged 18-29 years in good health. The sequenced material came from blood. The genes are TRBV18 and TRBJ2-3, with D perhaps matching TRBD2 (6 bases). This CDR3 is CASSPPWRATDTQYF. The CDR3 nucleotides read TGTGCCAGCTCACCACCTTGGAGGGCGACAGATACGCAGTATTTT.